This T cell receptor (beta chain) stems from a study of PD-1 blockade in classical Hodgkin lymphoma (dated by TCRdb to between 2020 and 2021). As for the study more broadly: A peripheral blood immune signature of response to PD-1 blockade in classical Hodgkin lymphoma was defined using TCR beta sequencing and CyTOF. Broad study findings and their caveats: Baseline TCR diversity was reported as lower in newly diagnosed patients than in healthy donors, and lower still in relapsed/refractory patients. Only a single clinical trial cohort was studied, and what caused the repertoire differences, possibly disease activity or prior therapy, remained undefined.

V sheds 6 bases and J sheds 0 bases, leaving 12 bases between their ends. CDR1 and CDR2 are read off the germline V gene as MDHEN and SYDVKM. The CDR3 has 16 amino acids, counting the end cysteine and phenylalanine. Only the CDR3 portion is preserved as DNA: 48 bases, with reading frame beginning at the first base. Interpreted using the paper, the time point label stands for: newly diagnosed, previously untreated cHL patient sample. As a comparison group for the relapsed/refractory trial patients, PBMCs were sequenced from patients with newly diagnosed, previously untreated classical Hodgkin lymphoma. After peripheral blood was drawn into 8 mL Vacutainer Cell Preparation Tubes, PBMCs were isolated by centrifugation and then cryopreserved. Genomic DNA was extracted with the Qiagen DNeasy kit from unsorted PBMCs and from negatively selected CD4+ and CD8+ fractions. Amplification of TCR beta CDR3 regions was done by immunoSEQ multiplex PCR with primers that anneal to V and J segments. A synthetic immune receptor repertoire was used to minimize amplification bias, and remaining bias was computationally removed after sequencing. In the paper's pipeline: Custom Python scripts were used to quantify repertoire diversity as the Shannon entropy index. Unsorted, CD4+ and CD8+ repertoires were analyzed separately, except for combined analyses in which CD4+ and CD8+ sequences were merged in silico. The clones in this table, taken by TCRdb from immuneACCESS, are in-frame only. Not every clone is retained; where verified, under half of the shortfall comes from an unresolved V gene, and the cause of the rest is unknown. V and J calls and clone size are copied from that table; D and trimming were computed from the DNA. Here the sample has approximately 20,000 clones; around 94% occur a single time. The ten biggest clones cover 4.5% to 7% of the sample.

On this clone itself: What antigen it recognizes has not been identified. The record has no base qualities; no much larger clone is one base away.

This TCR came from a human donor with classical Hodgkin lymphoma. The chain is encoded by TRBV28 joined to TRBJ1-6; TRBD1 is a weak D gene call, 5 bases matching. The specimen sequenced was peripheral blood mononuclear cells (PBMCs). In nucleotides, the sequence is TGTGCCAGCAGGGATCCAGGGAGCTCCTATAATTCACCCCTCCACTTT. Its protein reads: CASRDPGSSYNSPLHF.